This TCR beta chain was captured by sequencing in a study of CD4 and CD8 cells across lung adenocarcinoma regions. This CDR3 contains 16 residues. The germline V gene has CDR1 SGHVS and CDR2 FQNEAQ. After removal of 9 bases from V and 10 bases from J, the junction contained 14 bases not matched to a gene. TCRdb called the PCR reads again in MiXCR, with one record for every CDR3 protein. In the table there are about 5,500 distinct CDR3 sequences, around 49% of which are singletons. Localized lung adenocarcinoma, a non-small cell lung cancer, affected the donors. This clonotype showed up many times. Sequences were obtained from CD8+ T cells from the margin of a lung tumor. The source is a male donor with lung adenocarcinoma. The CD4 and CD8 labels of this study may be unreliable. The gene calls are TRBV7-8 and TRBJ2-1, with 14 bases that match TRBD2. CDR3 sequence reads: CASRRLPGLAGEEQFF. CDR3 DNA: TGTGCCAGTCGCCGACTTCCGGGACTAGCGGGGGAGGAGCAGTTCTTC. The full variable domain, completed using reference TRBV7-8 and TRBJ2-1, is GAGVSQSPRYKVAKRGQDVALRCDPISGHVSLFWYQQALGQGPEFLTYFQNEAQLDKSGLPSDRFFAERPEGSVSTLKIQRTQQEDSAVYLCASRRLPGLAGEEQFFGPGTRLTVL.